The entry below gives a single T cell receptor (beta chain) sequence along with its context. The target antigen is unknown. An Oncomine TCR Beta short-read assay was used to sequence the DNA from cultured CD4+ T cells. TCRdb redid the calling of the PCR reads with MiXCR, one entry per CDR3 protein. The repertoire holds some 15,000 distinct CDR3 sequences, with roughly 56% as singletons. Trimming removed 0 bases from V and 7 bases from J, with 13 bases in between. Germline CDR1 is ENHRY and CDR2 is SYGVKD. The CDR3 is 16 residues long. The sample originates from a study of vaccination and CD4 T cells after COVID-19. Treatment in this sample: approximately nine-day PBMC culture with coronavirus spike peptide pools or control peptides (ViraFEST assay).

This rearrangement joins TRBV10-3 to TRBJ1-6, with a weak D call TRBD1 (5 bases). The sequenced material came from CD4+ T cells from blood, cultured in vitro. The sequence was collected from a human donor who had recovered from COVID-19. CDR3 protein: CAISESPGRKNSPLHF. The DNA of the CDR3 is TGTGCCATCAGTGAGTCGCCGGGACGCAAAAATTCACCCCTCCACTTT.